This T cell receptor beta chain was found in a study of blood T cell repertoires in COVID-19. Across the whole study: Both acute and convalescent COVID-19 samples were obtained from the United States, Italy and Spain. Sample material is recorded as cDNA or gDNA derived from T cells, B-cell-depleted T cells, or PBMCs.

Per the original methods: Estimated nucleated cell counts came from reference gene primer amplification. Here immunoSEQ multiplex PCR was the method, and the copy in TCRdb shows in-frame clones only, minus some. V, J and clone size derive from that table, while D and trimming were established from the DNA sequence. This sample has 250,000 to 350,000 clones, with around 89% found just once. Categorization into cohorts depended on clinical history that participants reported. The CDR3 is made up of 12 amino acids. Trimming removed 2 bases at V and 15 bases at J, with 14 bases between. Germline V gene lookup returns CDR1 MDHEN and CDR2 SYDVKM.

This clonotype was sampled from a woman younger than 35 with acute COVID-19. The chain couples TRBV28 to TRBJ2-1; D possibly corresponds to TRBD1 (5 bases). The specimen was PBMCs or T cells enriched from blood (not recorded which). The CDR3 DNA is TGTGCCAGCAGTTTACTGGGCAGGGATACGTTCTTC. Protein: CASSLLGRDTFF.